This TCR beta chain comes out of a study of blood T cells in healthy people across ages. Overall study results and limits: Roughly linearly, TCR beta diversity per million T cells fell as age increased.

A word on this clonotype: What it binds is not known.

Sample-barcoded 5' priming and a J-beta primer mix drove a second PCR of roughly 6 to 12 cycles. A 12-random-nucleotide template-switch adaptor tagged each cDNA molecule. TCRdb fed the 5' RACE reads into MiXCR, producing one record per CDR3 protein. The sample consists of fewer than 2 million distinct CDR3 sequences, about 39% of them appearing once. Source material: blood. The source is a human donor in good health.

The CDR3 DNA follows: TGTGCCAGCAGCTTAGGTGGGCCCCAGACCCAGTACTTC. It codes for CASSLGGPQTQYF. V gene TRBV11-2 combines with J gene TRBJ2-5; D gene uncertain. V shed 1 base and J shed 6 bases, with 9 bases lying between them. Looked up from germline, CDR1 is SGHAT and CDR2 is FQNNGV. The CDR3 spans 13 residues.